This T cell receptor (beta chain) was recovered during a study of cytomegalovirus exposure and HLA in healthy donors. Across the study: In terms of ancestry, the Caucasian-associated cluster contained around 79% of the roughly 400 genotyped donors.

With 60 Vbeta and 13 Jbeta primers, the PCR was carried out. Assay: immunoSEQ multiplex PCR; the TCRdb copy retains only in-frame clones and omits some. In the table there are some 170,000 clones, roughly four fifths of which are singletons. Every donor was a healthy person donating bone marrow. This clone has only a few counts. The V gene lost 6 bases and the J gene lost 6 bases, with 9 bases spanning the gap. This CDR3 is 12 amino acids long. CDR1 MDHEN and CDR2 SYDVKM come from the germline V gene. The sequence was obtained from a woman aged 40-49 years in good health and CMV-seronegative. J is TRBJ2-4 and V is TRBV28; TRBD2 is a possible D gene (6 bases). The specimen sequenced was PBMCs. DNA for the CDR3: TGTGCCAGCAGGGAGGAGGGAAACATTCAGTACTTC. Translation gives CASREEGNIQYF.